Below are 9 T cell receptor beta chains sequenced from a single sample in a study of shared clonotypes between healthy human individuals. Only in-frame clones appear in the TCRdb table, and some are missing; sequencing was by immunoSEQ multiplex PCR. The sample lists roughly 2.1 million clones, approximately 94% occurring once. CD8 cells regarded as naive lacked CD45RO, were positively chosen for CCR7, and omitted terminally differentiated effector memory CD45RA+ cells. Sequenced sample: naive CD8+ T cells from PBMCs. These TCRs come from a man aged 18 to 29 in good health. Some clones in this sample may be carry-over from other donors' samples.

The rearrangement links TRBV19 to TRBJ2-7; possible D gene TRBD2, 7 bases. The V end lost 3 bases, the J end lost 9 bases, and 18 bases lay between the germline ends. This CDR3 contains 14 residues. Germline CDR1 is LNHDA and CDR2 is SQIVND (reference sequence). DNA of the CDR3: TGTGCCAGTAGTATCCCGGGGACACCGGGAGGGCAGTACTTC. The encoded protein is CASSIPGTPGGQYF. The full variable domain, with the rest looked up from reference TRBV19 and TRBJ2-7, is DGGITQSPKYLFRKEGQNVTLSCEQNLNHDAMYWYRQDPGQGLRLIYYSQIVNDFQKGDIAEGYSVSREKKESFPLTVTSAQKNPTAFYLCASSIPGTPGGQYFGPGTRLTVT.

J is TRBJ2-5 and V is TRBV5-1; D may be TRBD1 or TRBD2 (5 bases each). CDR3 length: 14 amino acids. The ends were cut back, 0 bases at V and 5 bases at J, with 11 bases in the middle. Germline CDR1 is SGHRS and CDR2 is YFSETQ. The CDR3 bases are TGCGCCAGCAGCTTGGTGAAGGGGACGGAGACCCAGTACTTC. It specifies CASSLVKGTETQYF. The variable domain in full, with the rest retrieved from reference TRBV5-1 and TRBJ2-5, is KAGVTQTPRYLIKTRGQQVTLSCSPISGHRSVSWYQQTPGQGLQFLFEYFSETQRNKGNFPGRFSGRQFSNSRSEMNVSTLELGDSALYLCASSLVKGTETQYFGPGTRLLVL.

The genes are TRBV10-3 and TRBJ2-3, with a weak D call TRBD1 (5 bases). The CDR3 loop spans 11 amino acids. Germline assignment: CDR1 ENHRY and CDR2 SYGVKD. V lost 6 bases and J lost 7, with 8 bases in between. The CDR3 nucleotides read TGTGCCATCAGAAAGGGGAATACGCAGTATTTT. Protein: CAIRKGNTQYF.

The genes are TRBV4-1 and TRBJ2-2, with 9 bases aligning to TRBD2. V trimming: 7 bases; J trimming: 0 bases; junction bases outside the gene matches: 9. The V gene's germline CDR1 is MGHRA and CDR2 YSYEKL. CDR3 length: 17 amino acids. The CDR3: CASTLEASGANTGELFF. The CDR3 DNA follows: TGCGCCAGCACCCTGGAGGCTAGCGGGGCGAACACCGGGGAGCTGTTTTTT.

The chain employs TRBV27 and TRBJ2-2; possible D gene TRBD2, 5 bases. CDR1 MNHEY and CDR2 SMNVEV come from the germline V gene (reference sequence). Trimming removed 4 bases at V and 4 bases at J, with 13 bases between. The CDR3 is 15 amino acids. The CDR3 DNA reads as TGTGCCAGCAGTTATAACCGGGATAGCACCGGGGAGCTGTTTTTT. This gives the protein CASSYNRDSTGELFF.

The gene calls are TRBV11-2 and TRBJ1-2, with D possibly being TRBD1 (5 bases). This CDR3 contains 12 residues. Per germline, CDR1 SGHAT and CDR2 FQNNGV. V lost 4 bases to trimming and J lost 7 bases, with 10 bases between them. The CDR3 bases are TGTGCCAGCAGCTCGGGGGGAACTGGCTACACCTTC. This sequence encodes CASSSGGTGYTF.

Of note for this clone: This same CDR3 is encoded by further DNA sequences in the sample. The gene calls are TRBV6-6 and TRBJ2-5, with 7 nucleotides matching TRBD2. Trimming at V came to 0 bases and at J to 4 bases, leaving 2 bases not matched to a gene. CDR1 is MNHNY, CDR2 SVGAGI, per germline (reference sequence). This CDR3 has 14 residues. Here the CDR3 DNA reads TGTGCCAGCAGTTACTCGCCGGGGGGAGAGACCCAGTACTTC. Protein: CASSYSPGGETQYF.

The chain is built from TRBV28 and TRBJ2-3; D unresolved. CDR3 length: 13 amino acids. Germline-derived CDR1 and CDR2 are MDHEN and SYDVKM. With 3 bases removed from V and 6 bases from J, the gap between germline ends came to 10 bases. The CDR3 loop reads CASSLVPADTQYF. CDR3 bases: TGTGCCAGCAGTTTGGTCCCTGCCGATACGCAGTATTTT. The whole variable domain, remainder taken from reference TRBV28 and TRBJ2-3, is DVKVTQSSRYLVKRTGEKVFLECVQDMDHENMFWYRQDPGLGLRLIYFSYDVKMKEKGDIPEGYSVSREKKERFSLILESASTNQTSMYLCASSLVPADTQYFGPGTRLTVL.

CDR3: CASSSTYLTAGTGPYEQYF. The CDR3 nucleotides read TGTGCCAGCAGTTCAACCTACCTAACCGCCGGGACAGGACCCTACGAGCAGTACTTC. The J gene is TRBJ2-7, the V gene TRBV28; 8 bases map to TRBD1. V shed 4 bases, J shed 2 bases, and the junction held 19 bases outside the gene matches. Germline lookup yields CDR1 MDHEN and CDR2 SYDVKM. The length of the CDR3 is 19 residues.